These 21 T cell receptor beta chains share one sample of origin, sequenced in a study of cytomegalovirus exposure and HLA in healthy donors. Use of 60 Vbeta and 13 Jbeta primers characterized the PCR. Method: immunoSEQ multiplex PCR; TCRdb's copy keeps in-frame clones and lacks some. The profile shows approximately 73,000 clones, 60% to 75% of them singletons. The material sequenced was PBMCs. Every receptor here comes from a man between 65 and 85 years old in good health and CMV-seronegative.

V usage is TRBV5-1 and J usage is TRBJ1-2; 7 bases agree with TRBD1. CDR3 length equals 14 residues. Looked up from germline, CDR1 is SGHRS and CDR2 is YFSETQ. Unmatched junction bases numbered 10, after V lost 4 bases and J lost 7 bases. CDR3 amino acids: CASSGPTGNGGYTF. CDR3 DNA sequence: TGCGCCAGCAGCGGACCGACAGGGAACGGTGGCTACACCTTC.

This clone was picked up a small number of times. This rearrangement joins TRBV7-9 to TRBJ2-7; 9 bases are shared with TRBD2. Germline V gene data show CDR1 as SEHNR and CDR2 as FQNEAQ (reference sequence). The CDR3 runs to 15 residues. V dropped 1 base and J dropped 6; count of bases not matched to a gene: 7. CDR3 loop: CASSLGGRAVLEQYF. The CDR3 DNA is TGTGCCAGCAGCTTAGGCGGGAGGGCCGTCCTCGAGCAGTACTTC.

CDR3 protein: CASSYAGTALQETQYF. As DNA, the CDR3 is TGTGCCAGCAGCTACGCCGGGACAGCCCTTCAAGAGACCCAGTACTTC. The J gene is TRBJ2-5, the V gene TRBV11-3; 7 positions match TRBD1. Germline trimming cut 4 bases from V and 2 bases from J; bases unmatched to any gene: 10. Looked up from germline, CDR1 is SGHNT and CDR2 is YENEEA. The CDR3 is 16 amino acids.

This clone was counted once. J is TRBJ1-2 and V is TRBV7-2; D remains ambiguous. V gave up 0 bases and J gave up 6 bases, with 11 bases separating them. This CDR3 has 14 residues. Germline lookup yields CDR1 SGHTA and CDR2 FQGNSA. CDR3 amino acids: CASSLAAAVDGYTF. CDR3 nucleotide sequence: TGTGCCAGCAGCTTAGCGGCAGCGGTAGATGGCTACACCTTC.

Turning to this clone: This likely comes from a read error, as the CDR3 has no conserved phenylalanine or tryptophan at its end. The chain couples TRBV27 to TRBJ1-1; tentatively, D is TRBD1 (6 bases). V was clipped by 5 bases and J by 0 bases, with 10 bases between them. Per germline, CDR1 MNHEY and CDR2 SMNVEV (reference sequence). The CDR3 loop spans 14 amino acids. For the CDR3, the DNA is TGTGCCAGCAGTCCTAGGGGGATGAACACTGAAGCTTTCCTT. Translating gives CASSPRGMNTEAFL.

The count of this clone is one. The CDR3 nucleotides are TGCGCCAGCAGCTCGGGACTAGCGGAGGGAGAGACCCAGTACTTC. It translates to CASSSGLAEGETQYF. The gene calls are TRBV5-1 and TRBJ2-5, with 11 bases fitting TRBD2. Trimming took 3 bases from V and 4 from J; bases not matched to a gene: 5. The germline CDR1 and CDR2 sequences are SGHRS and YFSETQ. This CDR3 contains 15 residues. Combining the CDR3 with reference TRBV5-1 and TRBJ2-5 gives the whole variable domain KAGVTQTPRYLIKTRGQQVTLSCSPISGHRSVSWYQQTPGQGLQFLFEYFSETQRNKGNFPGRFSGRQFSNSRSEMNVSTLELGDSALYLCASSSGLAEGETQYFGPGTRLLVL.

This chain uses TRBV20-1 with TRBJ1-2; no definite D call. The CDR3 runs 11 residues. V lost 3 bases and J 8 bases, leaving 10 bases between the germline ends. In germline, CDR1 is DFQATT, CDR2 SNEGSKA (reference sequence). CDR3 region: CSASPGLGYTF. The CDR3 DNA follows: TGCAGTGCTAGCCCCGGACTGGGCTACACCTTC.

V usage is TRBV7-2 and J usage is TRBJ1-2; D is uncertain. The V end lost 1 base, the J end lost 4 bases, and 10 bases lay between the germline ends. The CDR3 length is 14 residues. Germline V gene lookup returns CDR1 SGHTA and CDR2 FQGNSA. CDR3 loop: CASSLERGTYGYTF. As DNA, the CDR3 is TGTGCCAGCAGCTTAGAGCGGGGAACCTATGGCTACACCTTC.

The chain links TRBV10-2 to TRBJ2-5; 7 bases align to TRBD2. Trimming at V came to 4 bases and at J to 2 bases, leaving 7 bases not matched to a gene. There are 15 residues in the CDR3. Germline V CDR1 and CDR2: WSHSY, SAAADI. The CDR3 region has the DNA TGCGCCAGCAGTGGCCCCGGACTAGGTCAAGAGACCCAGTACTTC. This translates into CASSGPGLGQETQYF.

The chain carries TRBV5-1 and TRBJ2-7; TRBD1 might be the D (7 bases). The CDR3 length is 12 residues. The V end was cut by 3 bases, the J end by 7 bases, with 11 bases between. Germline CDR1 is SGHRS and CDR2 is YFSETQ. CDR3 coding DNA: TGCGCCAGCAGCTCACAGGGGAGGGAGCAGTACTTC. Protein sequence: CASSSQGREQYF.

The rearrangement links TRBV5-1 to TRBJ1-6; TRBD1 might be the D (5 bases). Trimming left V 2 bases short and J 5 bases short, with 11 bases between. The CDR3 runs 15 residues. CDR1 is SGHRS, CDR2 YFSETQ, per germline. CDR3: CASSFGGTDNSPLHF. The CDR3 DNA is TGCGCCAGCAGCTTCGGGGGAACCGATAATTCACCCCTCCACTTT.

The chain carries TRBV18 and TRBJ1-3; TRBD1 matches 9 bases. The germline CDR1 and CDR2 sequences are KGHSH and LQKENI. This CDR3 has 14 residues. V trimming: 4 bases; J trimming: 4 bases; junction bases outside the gene matches: 2. The CDR3 loop is CASSLGQGGNTIYF. CDR3 DNA sequence: TGTGCCAGCTCACTGGGACAGGGCGGAAACACCATATATTTT.

This chain connects TRBV7-2 to TRBJ2-7, with D possibly being TRBD1 (7 bases). Trimming took off 5 bases at V and 0 bases at J, with 17 bases between the two ends. This CDR3 comprises 16 residues. Germline V CDR1 and CDR2: SGHTA, FQGNSA. The CDR3 protein is CASSLGGGVSSYEQYF. The CDR3 region has the DNA TGTGCCAGCAGCCTAGGAGGGGGCGTAAGCTCCTACGAGCAGTACTTC.

This rearrangement joins TRBV28 to TRBJ2-7; 12 positions agree with TRBD2. V trimming: 4 bases; J trimming: 4 bases; junction bases outside the gene matches: 8. CDR1 is MDHEN and CDR2 is SYDVKM in the germline V gene. The CDR3 length is 16 residues. CDR3 loop: CASSSPTSGSSYEQYF. In nucleotides, the CDR3 is TGTGCCAGCAGTTCCCCGACTAGCGGGAGTAGTTACGAGCAGTACTTC.

This sequence joins TRBV28 and TRBJ1-6; D ambiguous. The CDR3 sequence is 15 residues long. CDR1 and CDR2 from the germline V gene are MDHEN and SYDVKM. V gave up 7 bases and J gave up 5 bases, with 15 bases separating them. The CDR3 is CASTSVTGNNSPLHF. The CDR3 region has the DNA TGTGCCAGCACCTCAGTGACGGGGAATAATTCACCCCTCCACTTT.

The genes are TRBV11-2 and TRBJ2-3; D not certain. This CDR3 is 11 amino acids long. Trimming left V 2 bases short and J 6 bases short, with 3 bases between. The germline V gene encodes CDR1 SGHAT and CDR2 FQNNGV. The CDR3 loop is CASSLRDTQYF. DNA of the CDR3: TGTGCCAGCAGCTTACGGGATACGCAGTATTTT.

The chain employs TRBV5-1 and TRBJ2-5, with 8 bases matching TRBD2. The CDR3 has 14 residues. CDR1 and CDR2 from the germline V gene are SGHRS and YFSETQ. V gave up 4 bases and J gave up 2 bases; unmatched junction bases: 4. The CDR3 region has the DNA TGCGCCAGCAGCGACTTAGCGGGACAAGAGACCCAGTACTTC. Protein product: CASSDLAGQETQYF.

The chain couples TRBV5-1 to TRBJ2-5, with D tentatively TRBD2 (5 bases). The V and J ends lost 4 bases and 3 bases respectively, with 16 bases between them. Germline assignment: CDR1 SGHRS and CDR2 YFSETQ. The CDR3 runs to 15 residues. Written as DNA, the CDR3 is TGCGCCAGCAGCCCCCACGGGGATCGGGAAGAGACCCAGTACTTC. Its protein is CASSPHGDREETQYF.

V is TRBV25-1 and J is TRBJ1-6, with D possibly matching TRBD1 (6 bases). CDR3 size: 13 residues. The V end lost 4 bases, the J end lost 7 bases, and 8 bases lay between the germline ends. Looked up from germline, CDR1 is MGHDK and CDR2 is SYGVNS. CDR3 sequence reads: CASSGRGNSPLHF. DNA of the CDR3: TGTGCCAGCAGTGGAAGGGGGAATTCACCCCTCCACTTT.

This rearrangement joins TRBV19 to TRBJ1-2; D is possibly TRBD1 (6 bases). Per germline, CDR1 LNHDA and CDR2 SQIVND (reference sequence). The germline V and J ends were trimmed by 7 bases and 5 bases, with 17 bases remaining between them. The CDR3 consists of 14 residues. The CDR3 coding sequence is TGTGCCAGTATTCCAACAGGGTTTTCATATGGCTACACCTTC. Translation: CASIPTGFSYGYTF.

The chain joins TRBV15 to TRBJ2-2; 8 bases are shared with TRBD1. V lost 7 bases, J lost 4 bases, and 5 bases stayed unmatched. CDR3 size: 14 residues. CDR1 is LNHNV, CDR2 YYDKDF, per germline (reference sequence). For the CDR3, the DNA is TGTGCCACCAACCCGACAGGGGCCACCGGGGAGCTGTTTTTT. It is translated as CATNPTGATGELFF. Combining the CDR3 with reference TRBV15 and TRBJ2-2 gives the whole variable domain DAMVIQNPRYQVTQFGKPVTLSCSQTLNHNVMYWYQQKSSQAPKLLFHYYDKDFNNEADTPDNFQSRRPNTSFCFLDIRSPGLGDTAMYLCATNPTGATGELFFGEGSRLTVL.